These T cell receptor beta chains were read from a single sample in a study of cytomegalovirus exposure and HLA in healthy donors. Repertoires were generated with immunoSEQ multiplex PCR, while TCRdb's copy carries only in-frame clones and drops some. This sample carries 200,000 to 250,000 clones, more than 75% of them seen once, and the ten largest clones take roughly 1.3%. Sequenced material: PBMCs. These receptor sequences come from a human donor in good health. Both conserved end residues are trimmed from each CDR3. The size field is filled for only some rows; it gives once, few, many or a size class.

V gene,clone size,CDR3 length,CDR3 protein
TRBV4-1,few,13,ASSQAIYDRAEAF
TRBV10-3,NA,14,AISESGTGSRETQY
TRBV5-1,NA,17,ASSPAGQGARRKEETQY
TRBV5-1,NA,17,ASSLAPPLGTGKYNEQF
TRBV20-1,NA,9,SGEFSYEQY
TRBV21-1,NA,9,ASSPAGELF
TRBV6-6,NA,14,ASSFLLEGWDGSYT
TRBV5-8,NA,16,ASSSGRASGRASETQY
TRBV20-1,NA,8,SAYLRDYT
TRBV19,NA,11,ASTSSYYNEQF
TRBV27,NA,13,ASRADRLSNQPQH
TRBV7-9,few,11,ASSPLGAGGYT
TRBV6-5,few,13,ASSYRRSGGEKLF
TRBV6-1,NA,14,ASSEARGGRTDTQY
TRBV28,NA,11,ASTRQGSYEQY
TRBV11-3,NA,16,ASSLEGGSSGSHNEQF
TRBV6-6,NA,13,ASRGAGGFLNEQF
TRBV19,NA,14,ASSIDPSGSYNEQF
TRBV2,NA,13,ASRPGQGALETQY
TRBV2,NA,13,ASSGPGLLYNEQF
TRBV5-6,NA,13,ASSLSGVREEKLF
TRBV5-4,few,11,ASSLDRVNEAF
TRBV29-1,once,13,SVAGRGDIVGEQF
TRBV18,NA,11,ASSPQRAYEQY
TRBV12-5,NA,14,ASGFLDSGRGVEQF
TRBV18,NA,13,ASSDSGLSGETQY
TRBV18,few,13,ASSILTSGYNEQF
TRBV19,NA,12,ASSETGALEPQH
TRBV10-3,NA,9,AISGGHTQY
TRBV29-1,NA,12,SVGVRGEVTEAF
TRBV7-2,NA,10,ASSRTSYEQF
TRBV28,NA,13,ASRVGWGRNTEAF
TRBV5-1,NA,13,ASSAHRGSNTEAF
TRBV11-2,NA,14,ASSRDRTASGNTIY
TRBV29-1,NA,12,SGAPGRGNTEAF
TRBV5-5,once,12,ASSSDRAHQPQH
TRBV7-9,NA,10,ASGVGVYEQY
TRBV7-9,NA,12,ASSLGTGVEKLF
TRBV11-3,NA,13,ASSRDRAHPDTQY
TRBV28,NA,13,ASSRPESGTETQY
TRBV11-2,NA,15,ASSLVLAGDGSYEQY
TRBV21-1,NA,14,ASSTRDRENTGELF
TRBV11-2,NA,11,ASSLLAGAEQY
TRBV7-8,NA,15,ASSLTSGKADWHEQF
TRBV25-1,NA,12,ASSDGTGVETQY
TRBV6-1,NA,9,ASTASGREY
TRBV19,NA,12,ASRRRHPNQPQH
TRBV7-3,NA,14,ASSPGGTGAIHEQY
TRBV9,NA,14,ASSAPGHFNTGELF
TRBV6-5,once,13,ASSLQGGRNSPLH
TRBV19,NA,13,ASSTARTFYNEQF
TRBV7-2,NA,12,ASSLDSPNYGYT
TRBV6-5,NA,12,ASSFPSSPGELF
TRBV5-4,NA,15,ASSLEVSKLADNEQF
TRBV10-3,NA,9,AISGRTGWR